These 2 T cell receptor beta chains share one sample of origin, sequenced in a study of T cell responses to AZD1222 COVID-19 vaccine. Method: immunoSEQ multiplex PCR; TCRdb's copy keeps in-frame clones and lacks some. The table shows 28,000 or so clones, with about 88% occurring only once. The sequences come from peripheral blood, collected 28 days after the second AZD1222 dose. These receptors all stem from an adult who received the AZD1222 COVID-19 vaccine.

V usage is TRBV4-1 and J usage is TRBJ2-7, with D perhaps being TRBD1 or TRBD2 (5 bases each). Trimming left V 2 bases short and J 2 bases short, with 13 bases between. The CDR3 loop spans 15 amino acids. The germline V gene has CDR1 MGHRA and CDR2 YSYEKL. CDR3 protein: CASSQPRDGTYEQYF. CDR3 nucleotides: TGCGCCAGCAGCCAACCCCGGGACGGAACCTACGAGCAGTACTTC.

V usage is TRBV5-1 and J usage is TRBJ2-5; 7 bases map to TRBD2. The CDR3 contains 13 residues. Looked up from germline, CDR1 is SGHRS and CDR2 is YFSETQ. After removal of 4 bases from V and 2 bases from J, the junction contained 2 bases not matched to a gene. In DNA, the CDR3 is TGCGCCAGCAGCGGAGCGGGGCAAGAGACCCAGTACTTC. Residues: CASSGAGQETQYF.